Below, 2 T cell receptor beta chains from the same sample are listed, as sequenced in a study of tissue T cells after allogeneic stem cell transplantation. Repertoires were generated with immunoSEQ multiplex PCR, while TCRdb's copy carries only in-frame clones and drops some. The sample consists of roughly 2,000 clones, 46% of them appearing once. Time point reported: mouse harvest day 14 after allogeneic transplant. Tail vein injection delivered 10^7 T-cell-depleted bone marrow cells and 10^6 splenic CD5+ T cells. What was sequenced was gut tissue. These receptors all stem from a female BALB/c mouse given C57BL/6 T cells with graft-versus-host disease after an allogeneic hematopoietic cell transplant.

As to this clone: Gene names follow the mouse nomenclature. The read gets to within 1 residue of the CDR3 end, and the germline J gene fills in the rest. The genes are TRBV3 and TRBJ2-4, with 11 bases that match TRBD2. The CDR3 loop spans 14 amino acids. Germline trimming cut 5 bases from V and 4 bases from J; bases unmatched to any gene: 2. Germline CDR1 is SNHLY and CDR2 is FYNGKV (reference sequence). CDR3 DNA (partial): TGTGCCAGCAGCAAGGGACTGGGGGAAAACACCTTGTAC. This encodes CASSKGLGENTLY. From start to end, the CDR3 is CASSKGLGENTLYF.

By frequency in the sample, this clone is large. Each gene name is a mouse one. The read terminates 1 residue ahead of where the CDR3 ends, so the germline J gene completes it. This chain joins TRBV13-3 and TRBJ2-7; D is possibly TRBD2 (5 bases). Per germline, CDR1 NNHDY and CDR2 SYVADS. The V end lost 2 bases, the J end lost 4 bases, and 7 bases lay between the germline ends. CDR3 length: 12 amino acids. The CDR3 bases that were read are TGTGCCAGCAGTGAGCGGACTTATGAACAGTAC. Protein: CASSERTYEQY. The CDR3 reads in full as CASSERTYEQYF.